Shown below are 10 T cell receptor beta chains from a single sample sequenced in a study of early T cells in non-severe SARS-CoV-2 infection. TCRdb reprocessed the 5' RACE reads via MiXCR and lists one record per CDR3 protein. The profile shows roughly 90,000 distinct CDR3 sequences, over 12% of them singletons. Sequencing used whole blood. Receptors originate from an adult who was a healthcare worker with PCR-confirmed SARS-CoV-2 infection or an uninfected control (not recorded which).

This clonotype was picked up a small number of times. This chain uses TRBV7-2 with TRBJ2-5; 10 nucleotides match TRBD2. After removal of 1 base from V and 2 bases from J, the junction contained 4 bases not matched to a gene. Germline-derived CDR1 and CDR2 are SGHTA and FQGNSA. CDR3 size: 16 residues. The CDR3 loop reads CASSLGGSGGQETQYF. As DNA, the CDR3 is TGTGCCAGCAGCTTAGGAGGTAGCGGGGGGCAAGAGACCCAGTACTTC.

This clonotype was seen ten or more times. Here the CDR3 DNA reads TGTGCCAGCAGCTTAGCGAACGCGGGAACAGGGGCCAACGTCCTGACTTTC. This encodes CASSLANAGTGANVLTF. The chain links TRBV7-9 to TRBJ2-6, with D perhaps matching TRBD2 (6 bases). The length of the CDR3 is 17 residues. Germline V gives CDR1 SEHNR, CDR2 FQNEAQ (reference sequence). The V gene lost 0 bases and the J gene lost 4 bases, with 13 bases spanning the gap.

The chain recombines TRBV6-5 with TRBJ2-2; 7 bases match TRBD2. The CDR3 runs 11 residues. Germline V gene data show CDR1 as MNHEY and CDR2 as SVGAGI. V was clipped by 10 bases and J by 5 bases; unmatched bases: 1. This chain's CDR3 is CATGGTGELFF. The CDR3 DNA sequence: TGTGCCACCGGGGGGACCGGGGAGCTGTTTTTT.

Comments on this clonotype: This may stem from a read error, because a much larger clone lies one nucleotide away. This chain uses TRBV11-2 with TRBJ1-6; D is perhaps TRBD1 (5 bases). The germline CDR1 and CDR2 sequences are SGHAT and FQNNGV. CDR3 length: 17 amino acids. Trimming left V 1 base short and J 8 bases short, with 18 bases between. The CDR3 loop reads CASSLVGLRRYDSPLHF. CDR3 sequence (DNA): TGTGCCAGCAGCTTAGTGGGGCTCCGCCGTTATGATTCACCCCTCCACTTT.

There are many counts of this clonotype. CDR3 DNA: TGTGCCAGCCTTAGACTAGCGGGAGAGGCAGATACGCAGTATTTT. This translates into CASLRLAGEADTQYF. The chain uses TRBV6-1 and TRBJ2-3; TRBD2 aligns across 12 bases. The CDR3 is 15 amino acids. Germline lookup yields CDR1 MNHNS and CDR2 SASEGT. Germline trimming cut 8 bases from V and 4 bases from J; bases unmatched to any gene: 7.

Concerning this clonotype itself: The junction departs from the called germline gene at one end, perhaps through a read error. The rearrangement joins TRBV20-1 to TRBJ2-7; 10 positions agree with TRBD1. The CDR3 has 16 residues. Germline lookup yields CDR1 DFQATT and CDR2 SNEGSKA (reference sequence). The chain's CDR3 is CGARDTGQGTPHEQYF. The DNA of the CDR3 is TGCGGTGCTAGAGACACGGGACAGGGGACCCCCCACGAGCAGTACTTC.

This clonotype was counted only a few times. The chain carries TRBV6-5 and TRBJ1-1; maybe TRBD1 (5 bases). Germline CDR1 reads MNHEY; CDR2 reads SVGAGI. The CDR3 length is 16 residues. V lost 0 bases and J 4 bases, leaving 15 bases between the germline ends. The CDR3 coding sequence is TGTGCCAGCAGTTACTCAGTTAGGGGCAGTGGCACTGAAGCTTTCTTT. Protein: CASSYSVRGSGTEAFF.

J is TRBJ2-1 and V is TRBV2; 7 bases match TRBD2. V was pared by 7 bases and J by 8 bases, with 17 bases of the junction left unmatched. The CDR3 spans 16 residues. CDR1 is SNHLY and CDR2 is FYNNEI in the germline V gene. The CDR3 sequence is CASILSGGGPGDEQFF. CDR3 nucleotides: TGTGCCAGCATCCTATCCGGGGGAGGGCCTGGGGATGAGCAGTTCTTC.

This clonotype was seen repeatedly, ten times or more. J is TRBJ1-5 and V is TRBV4-1; D is perhaps TRBD1 (5 bases). CDR1 and CDR2 from the germline V gene are MGHRA and YSYEKL. CDR3 size: 14 residues. Trimming cost V 1 base and J 11 bases, with 15 bases left between them. CDR3 amino acids: CASSQVGGITAQHF. The CDR3 coding sequence is TGCGCCAGCAGCCAAGTTGGGGGAATTACGGCCCAGCATTTT.

The table lists this clonotype with a few counts. The chain recombines TRBV3-1 with TRBJ1-5; the D gene is possibly TRBD1 (5 bases). The CDR3 extends over 13 amino acids. V lost 7 bases to trimming and J lost 5 bases, with 12 bases between them. Germline V gene lookup returns CDR1 LGHDT and CDR2 YNNKEL (reference sequence). The CDR3 spells CASTPTGYQPQHF. The CDR3 DNA reads TGTGCCAGCACCCCTACAGGATATCAGCCCCAGCATTTT.